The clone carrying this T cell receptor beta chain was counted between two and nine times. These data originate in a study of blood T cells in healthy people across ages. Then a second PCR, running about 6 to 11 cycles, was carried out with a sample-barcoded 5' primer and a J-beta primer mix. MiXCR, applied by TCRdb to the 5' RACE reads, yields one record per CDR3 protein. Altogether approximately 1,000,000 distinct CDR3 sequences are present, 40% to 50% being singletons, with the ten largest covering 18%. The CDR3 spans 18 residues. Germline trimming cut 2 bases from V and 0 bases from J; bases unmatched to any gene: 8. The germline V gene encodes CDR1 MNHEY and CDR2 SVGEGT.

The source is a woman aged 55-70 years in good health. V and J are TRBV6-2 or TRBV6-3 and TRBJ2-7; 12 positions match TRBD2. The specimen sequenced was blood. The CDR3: CASSYPTSGRYSSYEQYF. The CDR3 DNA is TGTGCCAGCAGTTACCCAACTAGCGGGAGGTACAGCTCCTACGAGCAGTACTTC.